Sequencing of this TCR beta chain was carried out in a study of OX40 agonist ivuxolimab in advanced cancers. The method was immunoSEQ multiplex PCR; TCRdb's version includes in-frame clones alone and lacks a portion of them. The sample includes about 58,000 clones, approximately 89% of them seen just once. The CDR3 extends over 15 amino acids. V lost 2 bases and J 4 bases, leaving 12 bases between the germline ends. Per germline, CDR1 SGHNT and CDR2 YENEEA. This material consisted of CD4+ or CD8+ T cells sorted from blood, taken in a trial of the OX40 agonist ivuxolimab. This sequence joins TRBV11-3 and TRBJ2-1, with D tentatively TRBD2 (5 bases). The source is an adult with an advanced solid tumor such as melanoma, head and neck, liver or kidney cancer. The CDR3 nucleotides are TGTGCCAGCAGCTTAAGTCGGGGAATTTACAATGAGCAGTTCTTC. This encodes CASSLSRGIYNEQFF.